This T cell receptor beta chain was observed in a study of regulatory T cells in long-lasting Graves disease. Study overall: Over 5 years of antithyroid drugs plus positive TSH receptor antibodies defined persistent Graves' disease. Broader study findings: It was in persistent disease that TRBV28, TRBJ1-2 and TRBJ2-5 were favored. The number of shared public clonotypes was higher in persistent patients (2,741) than new patients (approximately 1,000).

CDR1 is LNHDA and CDR2 is SQIVND in the germline V gene (reference sequence). Trimming took off 3 bases at V and 4 bases at J, with 16 bases between the two ends. The CDR3 has 16 residues. Through Arm-PCR of CDR3 regions and iRepertoire HTBI primers, TCR beta libraries were built. Using its own MiXCR run on the multiplex PCR reads, TCRdb lists one record per CDR3 protein. The sample has 450,000 or so distinct CDR3 sequences, less than 25% seen once; the top ten hold 7.8%. The sample holds a few counts of this clonotype. Its antigen is as yet unknown. The time point here: persistent/refractory GD, antithyroid drugs over 5 years with positive TRAb. The TCR library was made from RNA extracted from PBMCs. Graves' disease was diagnosed by American Thyroid Association guidelines.

This receptor was obtained from a female donor with Graves disease. Source: peripheral blood mononuclear cells (PBMCs), taken when the disease was refractory, from a patient treated with antithyroid drugs. The chain recombines TRBV19 with TRBJ1-5; D unresolved. CDR3 residues: CASSIETRVFNQPQHF. The CDR3 region has the DNA TGTGCCAGTAGTATTGAGACACGGGTCTTTAATCAGCCCCAGCATTTT.